This T cell receptor (beta chain) is drawn from a study of T cell responses to AZD1222 COVID-19 vaccine. Concerning this clone: What it recognizes is unknown.

Study conclusions and caveats: Repertoire sampling was restricted to post-peak T cell response timepoints. Researchers report vaccine-associated CD4 TCRs spanning spike, with dominance at 160-218 and 743-854.

Between the trimmed V and J ends, which lost 0 bases and 6 bases, there was a span of 11 bases. CDR1 is LGHNA and CDR2 is YSLEER in the germline V gene. The CDR3 is made up of 14 amino acids. TCRdb's table, derived via immunoSEQ multiplex PCR, lists solely in-frame clones and lacks some. The sample holds under 200,000 clones, about nine tenths seen once. The V call is TRBV4-3, the J call TRBJ1-1, with D possibly being TRBD1 (5 bases). The sample here was peripheral blood, taken on day 0 of AZD1222 vaccination. The TCR comes from an adult in good health. The CDR3 here is CASSQEGLRAEAFF. Written as DNA, the CDR3 is TGCGCCAGCAGCCAAGAGGGGCTTAGGGCTGAAGCTTTCTTT.